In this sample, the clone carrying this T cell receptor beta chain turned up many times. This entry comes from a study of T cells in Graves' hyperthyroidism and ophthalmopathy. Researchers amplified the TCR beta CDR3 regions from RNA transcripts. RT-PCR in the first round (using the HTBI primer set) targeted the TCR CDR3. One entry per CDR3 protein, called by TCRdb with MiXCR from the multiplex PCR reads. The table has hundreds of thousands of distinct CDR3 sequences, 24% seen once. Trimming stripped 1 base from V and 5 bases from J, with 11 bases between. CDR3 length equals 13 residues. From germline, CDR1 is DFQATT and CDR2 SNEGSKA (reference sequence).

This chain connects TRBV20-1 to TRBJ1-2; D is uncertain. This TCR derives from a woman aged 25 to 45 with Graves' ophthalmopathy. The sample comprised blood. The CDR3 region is CSARGGGRYGYTF. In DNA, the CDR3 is TGCAGTGCTAGAGGTGGAGGAAGGTATGGCTACACCTTC.